The 19 T cell receptor beta chains below all came from one sample that was sequenced in a study of cytomegalovirus exposure and HLA in healthy donors (TCRdb year 2017). Receptor libraries were prepared by the immunoSEQ multiplex PCR assay. The multiplex PCR relied on a mix of 60 forward primers for TCR Vbeta segments and 13 reverse primers for TCR Jbeta segments. TCRdb stores this immuneACCESS table with in-frame sequences only. Part of the clones is absent; in the studies checked, under half of the shortfall reflects unresolved V genes, and no reason is known for the rest. This sample gives 110,000 or so clones in total; more than 70% of them show up just once. The ten largest make up about 16% of the sample. The sample was PBMCs. The receptors shown here come from a man aged 50 or older in good health and CMV-seropositive.

This chain joins TRBV7-2 and TRBJ2-3; D gene unclear. The ends were cut back, 1 base at V and 6 bases at J, with 8 bases in the middle. Germline CDR1 reads SGHTA; CDR2 reads FQGNSA. The CDR3 loop spans 13 amino acids. The CDR3 region is CASSLVSRDTQYF. In nucleotides, the CDR3 is TGTGCCAGCAGCTTAGTTTCGCGTGATACGCAGTATTTT.

On this clone: One end of the junction does not line up with germline, which may come from a read error. The chain links TRBV5-6 to TRBJ2-7, with D possibly TRBD1 on 5 matching bases. Germline V gene data show CDR1 as SGHDT and CDR2 as YYEEEE. CDR3 length equals 11 residues. This CDR3 is CASTLGHEQYF. The CDR3 DNA sequence: TGTGCCAGCACCTTGGGGCACGAGCAGTACTTC.

This clone is a singleton in its sample. The gene calls are TRBV28 and TRBJ2-7; 11 nucleotides agree with TRBD1. J gave up 6 bases and V 5 bases, and 9 bases lay outside the gene matches. The germline CDR1 and CDR2 sequences are MDHEN and SYDVKM. The CDR3 contains 15 residues. CDR3 DNA sequence: TGTGCCAGCAGTCCCGCCGGACAGGGGGCGCGCGAGCAGTACTTC. Protein: CASSPAGQGAREQYF.

The chain joins TRBV19 to TRBJ2-3, with D maybe TRBD2 (5 bases). V dropped 5 bases and J dropped 5 bases, with 11 bases sitting between them. CDR1 and CDR2 from the germline V gene are LNHDA and SQIVND (reference sequence). The CDR3 is 13 amino acids. CDR3 in amino acids: CASSPLAVDTQYF. The CDR3 DNA reads as TGTGCCAGTAGTCCCCTAGCCGTAGATACGCAGTATTTT.

The J gene is TRBJ2-1, the V gene TRBV25-1; 12 bases agree with TRBD2. Germline values: CDR1 MGHDK, CDR2 SYGVNS. The V and J ends lost 1 base and 5 bases, in that order; junction bases with no gene match: 6. The CDR3 loop spans 17 amino acids. The chain's CDR3 is CASSESGGLAGHNEQFF. Written as DNA, the CDR3 is TGTGCCAGCAGTGAATCCGGTGGACTAGCGGGGCACAATGAGCAGTTCTTC.

The table lists this clone with a few counts. The chain uses TRBV6-6 and TRBJ2-1; D unclear. Trimming shortened V by 7 bases and J by 0 bases, and 10 bases separated the two germline ends. This CDR3 is 14 amino acids long. Germline V gene lookup returns CDR1 MNHNY and CDR2 SVGAGI (reference sequence). The CDR3 reads CASTASSSYNEQFF. The CDR3 coding sequence is TGTGCCAGCACCGCCTCCAGCTCCTACAATGAGCAGTTCTTC.

The genes are TRBV6-5 and TRBJ1-1; D uncertain. CDR1 is MNHEY, CDR2 SVGAGI, per germline. The CDR3 totals 14 residues. Trimming took off 5 bases at V and 4 bases at J, with 14 bases between the two ends. In DNA form, the CDR3 reads TGTGCCAGCAGTCCGGAAGTGCGCGGCACTGAAGCTTTCTTT. This gives the protein CASSPEVRGTEAFF.

This rearrangement joins TRBV15 to TRBJ1-2; 10 positions match TRBD1. V gave up 0 bases and J gave up 5 bases; unmatched junction bases: 6. There are 16 residues in the CDR3. Germline CDR1 and CDR2: LNHNV and YYDKDF (reference sequence). The CDR3 coding sequence is TGTGCCACCAGCAGAGAAATCCGGACAGGGGGGTATGGCTACACCTTC. Encoded protein: CATSREIRTGGYGYTF.

The chain couples TRBV4-1 to TRBJ2-5; possibly TRBD2 for D (6 bases). The CDR3 has 13 residues. V lost 1 base and J lost 5, with 8 bases in between. Germline V CDR1 and CDR2: MGHRA, YSYEKL. The CDR3 sequence is CASSQGLVETQYF. Written as DNA, the CDR3 is TGCGCCAGCAGCCAAGGACTAGTGGAGACCCAGTACTTC.

J is TRBJ1-2 and V is TRBV2; 11 nucleotides match TRBD1. Germline V gene data show CDR1 as SNHLY and CDR2 as FYNNEI. The CDR3 contains 15 residues. J was trimmed by 2 bases and V by 9 bases; bases with no gene match: 8. The CDR3 here is CASGRTGGSNYGYTF. CDR3 nucleotides: TGTGCCAGTGGACGGACAGGGGGCTCCAACTATGGCTACACCTTC.

The V and J genes are TRBV5-1 and TRBJ2-2; D is unclear. CDR3 length: 14 residues. Trimming removed 1 base from V and 6 bases from J, with 10 bases in between. Germline CDR1 and CDR2: SGHRS and YFSETQ. CDR3 region: CASSLRVAPGELFF. The CDR3 coding sequence is TGCGCCAGCAGCTTGCGGGTAGCCCCCGGGGAGCTGTTTTTT.

This clone has a handful of counts. The genes are TRBV7-2 and TRBJ1-5, with D unclear. The CDR3 has 14 amino acids. V lost 2 bases, J lost 1 base, and 6 bases lay in between. Germline CDR1 reads SGHTA; CDR2 reads FQGNSA. This CDR3 is CASSLTGSNQPQHF. In nucleotides, the CDR3 is TGTGCCAGCAGCTTAACGGGGAGCAATCAGCCCCAGCATTTT.

The chain's CDR3 is CASSEGWLGNYEQYF. For the CDR3, the DNA is TGTGCCAGCAGTGAAGGGTGGCTAGGTAACTACGAGCAGTACTTC. This chain links TRBV2 with TRBJ2-7; D unclear. CDR3 length equals 15 residues. The germline V gene encodes CDR1 SNHLY and CDR2 FYNNEI. V lost 1 base and J 3 bases, leaving 13 bases between the germline ends.

This clone was recorded only once. The chain carries TRBV11-2 and TRBJ2-2, with D hard to call. The CDR3 is made up of 15 amino acids. Trimming took off 8 bases at V and 0 bases at J, with 13 bases between the two ends. Germline V gives CDR1 SGHAT, CDR2 FQNNGV. The CDR3 coding sequence is TGTGCCAGCGCCCGCTTCCCAGCGAACACCGGGGAGCTGTTTTTT. Protein product: CASARFPANTGELFF.

This rearrangement joins TRBV19 to TRBJ2-1; D is uncertain. This CDR3 comprises 12 residues. Germline V gene data show CDR1 as LNHDA and CDR2 as SQIVND (reference sequence). Between the trimmed V and J ends, which lost 3 bases and 3 bases, there was a span of 3 bases. Here the CDR3 DNA reads TGTGCCAGTAGTATGTACTACAATGAGCAGTTCTTC. This encodes CASSMYYNEQFF.

This chain connects TRBV7-2 to TRBJ1-1; D is perhaps TRBD1 (6 bases). The ends were cut back, 5 bases at V and 0 bases at J, with 7 bases in the middle. Germline values: CDR1 SGHTA, CDR2 FQGNSA. This CDR3 region has 13 residues. CDR3 bases: TGTGCCAGCAGCCAGGGGATGAACACTGAAGCTTTCTTT. Amino acids: CASSQGMNTEAFF.

The V gene is TRBV5-1, the J gene TRBJ1-2, with a weak D call TRBD1 (6 bases). This CDR3 spans 14 amino acids. Germline assignment: CDR1 SGHRS and CDR2 YFSETQ. V was cut by 3 bases and J by 0 bases, with 9 bases left in between. CDR3: CASSSQGTNYGYTF. The CDR3 DNA is TGCGCCAGCAGCTCGCAGGGGACTAACTATGGCTACACCTTC.

The V and J genes are TRBV10-3 and TRBJ1-3, with 8 bases that match TRBD1. This CDR3 is built from 14 residues. V gave up 9 bases and J gave up 5 bases; unmatched junction bases: 9. CDR1 is ENHRY and CDR2 is SYGVKD in the germline V gene. The CDR3 nucleotides read TGTGCCATGAAGCCCACAGGGGGGAGAAACACCATATATTTT. The encoded protein is CAMKPTGGRNTIYF.

This clone was seen a handful of times. The chain recombines TRBV27 with TRBJ1-1, with TRBD1 matching over 8 bases. The germline V gene has CDR1 MNHEY and CDR2 SMNVEV (reference sequence). This CDR3 contains 14 residues. V was pared by 4 bases and J by 12 bases, with 13 bases of the junction left unmatched. As DNA, the CDR3 is TGTGCCAGCAGTTCCACCACCCGGGACAGGCCGCCTTTCTTT. This gives the protein CASSSTTRDRPPFF.